These T cell receptor beta chains were read from a single sample in a study of T cells in Graves' hyperthyroidism and ophthalmopathy. TCRdb reanalysed the multiplex PCR reads using MiXCR and keeps one entry per CDR3 protein. This table holds a few hundred thousand distinct CDR3 sequences, about 20% found once. Input material: blood. The receptors originated from a young man with Graves' hyperthyroidism. CDR3s include the opening cysteine and the closing phenylalanine or tryptophan. The order of the fields is V gene, clone size, D gene, J gene, CDR3 protein, CDR3 DNA. A D gene is named only where the DNA matches it firmly. Clone size is stated in some rows and not others, as once, few, many or a class when expanded.

V gene: TRBV2; clone size: many; D gene: .; J gene: TRBJ1-2; CDR3 protein: CASSAESNYGYTF; CDR3 DNA: TGTGCCAGCAGTGCGGAGAGTAACTATGGCTACACCTTC
V gene: TRBV20-1; clone size: .; D gene: .; J gene: TRBJ2-7; CDR3 protein: CSARGGWTDLSYEQYF; CDR3 DNA: TGCAGTGCTAGAGGTGGATGGACAGACCTATCCTACGAGCAGTACTTC
V gene: TRBV7-9; clone size: few; D gene: TRBD1; J gene: TRBJ1-1; CDR3 protein: CASSPKGAGSEAFF; CDR3 DNA: TGTGCCAGCAGTCCCAAGGGGGCTGGGTCTGAAGCTTTCTTT
V gene: TRBV7-2; clone size: many; D gene: .; J gene: TRBJ1-1; CDR3 protein: CASSRSWTNTEAFF; CDR3 DNA: TGTGCCAGCAGCCGTAGTTGGACGAACACTGAAGCTTTCTTT
V gene: TRBV28; clone size: many; D gene: .; J gene: TRBJ2-5; CDR3 protein: CASSLIDPWETQYF; CDR3 DNA: TGTGCCAGCAGTTTAATAGACCCCTGGGAGACCCAGTACTTC
V gene: TRBV6-5; clone size: many; D gene: .; J gene: TRBJ2-5; CDR3 protein: CASSYWFSAQYF; CDR3 DNA: TGTGCCAGCAGTTATTGGTTTTCGGCCCAGTACTTC
V gene: TRBV11-1; clone size: .; D gene: .; J gene: TRBJ2-2; CDR3 protein: CASSPVLGEYTGELFF; CDR3 DNA: TGTGCCAGCAGCCCCGTATTGGGGGAGTACACCGGGGAGCTGTTTTTT
V gene: TRBV3-1; clone size: few; D gene: TRBD2; J gene: TRBJ2-7; CDR3 protein: CASSQDLGRAEQYF; CDR3 DNA: TGTGCCAGCAGCCAAGATCTAGGGAGGGCCGAGCAGTACTTC
V gene: TRBV28; clone size: .; D gene: .; J gene: TRBJ2-7; CDR3 protein: CASSASGRGSYEQYF; CDR3 DNA: TGTGCCAGCAGTGCCAGTGGCAGGGGTTCCTACGAGCAGTACTTC
V gene: TRBV6-2/TRBV6-3; clone size: .; D gene: TRBD2; J gene: TRBJ2-2; CDR3 protein: CASSYFPSGVGNTGELFF; CDR3 DNA: TGTGCCAGCAGTTACTTTCCTAGCGGGGTCGGGAACACCGGGGAGCTGTTTTTT
V gene: TRBV11-2; clone size: few; D gene: .; J gene: TRBJ1-2; CDR3 protein: CASSSTSYGYTF; CDR3 DNA: TGTGCCAGCAGCAGTACAAGCTATGGCTACACCTTC
V gene: TRBV28; clone size: once; D gene: .; J gene: TRBJ1-2; CDR3 protein: CASSLPLAGRRGYGYTF; CDR3 DNA: TGTGCCAGCAGTTTACCTCTGGCAGGGAGGAGGGGTTATGGCTACACCTTC
V gene: TRBV20-1; clone size: .; D gene: .; J gene: TRBJ1-5; CDR3 protein: CSASSIRANQPQHF; CDR3 DNA: TGCAGTGCTAGTTCCATCAGGGCCAATCAGCCCCAGCATTTT
V gene: TRBV6-2/TRBV6-3; clone size: many; D gene: .; J gene: TRBJ2-7; CDR3 protein: CASSYILGAPIYEQYF; CDR3 DNA: TGTGCCAGCAGTTACATTTTGGGGGCCCCCATCTACGAGCAGTACTTC
V gene: TRBV6-1; clone size: few; D gene: .; J gene: TRBJ2-5; CDR3 protein: CASSEVGPLQETQYF; CDR3 DNA: TGTGCCAGCAGTGAGGTGGGACCGCTCCAAGAGACCCAGTACTTC
V gene: TRBV6-4; clone size: few; D gene: TRBD1; J gene: TRBJ1-5; CDR3 protein: CASSPRTGNTINQPQHF; CDR3 DNA: TGTGCCAGCAGTCCCCGGACAGGCAATACGATCAATCAGCCCCAGCATTTT
V gene: TRBV12-3/TRBV12-4; clone size: .; D gene: TRBD1; J gene: TRBJ1-1; CDR3 protein: CASSPEVGGSTEAFF; CDR3 DNA: TGTGCCAGCAGTCCAGAGGTAGGGGGCAGCACTGAAGCTTTCTTT